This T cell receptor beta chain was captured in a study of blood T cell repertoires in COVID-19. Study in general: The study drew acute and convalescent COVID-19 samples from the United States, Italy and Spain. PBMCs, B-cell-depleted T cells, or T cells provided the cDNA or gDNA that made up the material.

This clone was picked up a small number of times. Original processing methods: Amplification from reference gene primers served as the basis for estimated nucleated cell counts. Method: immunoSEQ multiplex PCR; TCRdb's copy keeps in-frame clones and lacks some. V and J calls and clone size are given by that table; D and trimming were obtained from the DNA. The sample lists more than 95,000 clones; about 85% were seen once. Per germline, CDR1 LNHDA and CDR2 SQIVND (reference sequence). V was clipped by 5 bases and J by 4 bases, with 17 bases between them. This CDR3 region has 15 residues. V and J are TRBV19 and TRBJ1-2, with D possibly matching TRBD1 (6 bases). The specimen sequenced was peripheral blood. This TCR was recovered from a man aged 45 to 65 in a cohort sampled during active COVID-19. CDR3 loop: CASSSPRTDSYGYTF. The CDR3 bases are TGTGCCAGTAGTTCCCCTCGGACAGACTCCTATGGCTACACCTTC.